A single sample is the source of the 24 T cell receptor beta chains below, sequenced in a study of blood T cell repertoires in COVID-19. The method was immunoSEQ multiplex PCR; TCRdb's version includes in-frame clones alone and lacks a portion of them. Counted here are under 70,000 clones, roughly 70% occurring once; the ten biggest clones make up approximately 15%. The sample consisted of peripheral blood. These receptors all stem from a woman aged 70-85 years with acute or convalescent COVID-19.

The J gene is TRBJ1-2, the V gene TRBV9, with 7 bases lining up with TRBD1. Germline loops: CDR1 SGDLS, CDR2 YYNGEE. The CDR3 is made up of 14 amino acids. Unmatched junction bases numbered 10, after V lost 7 bases and J lost 4 bases. DNA of the CDR3: TGTGCCAGCGGGACCCAACAGGGGTTCTATGGCTACACCTTC. Translation gives CASGTQQGFYGYTF.

The chain employs TRBV30 and TRBJ1-6; D is undetermined. This CDR3 spans 15 amino acids. Deletions cut 7 bases from V and 0 bases from J, with 13 bases between. The germline gives CDR1 GTSNPN, CDR2 SVGIG (reference sequence). CDR3 sequence reads: CASGGESSYNSPLHF. The CDR3 DNA is TGTGCCTCGGGCGGGGAGAGCTCCTATAATTCACCCCTCCACTTT. The variable domain in full, with the rest retrieved from reference TRBV30 and TRBJ1-6, is SQTIHQWPATLVQPVGSPLSLECTVEGTSNPNLYWYRQAAGRGLQLLFYSVGIGQISSEVPQNLSASRPQDRQFILSSKKLLLSDSGFYLCASGGESSYNSPLHFGNGTRLTVT.

This clone was recorded only once. The chain links TRBV10-3 to TRBJ1-2, with D tentatively TRBD1 (5 bases). Looked up from germline, CDR1 is ENHRY and CDR2 is SYGVKD. The V end lost 10 bases, the J end lost 4 bases, and 19 bases lay between the germline ends. The CDR3 length is 14 residues. CDR3 sequence (DNA): TGTGCCACCCAGACGAGACAGAATTTCTATGGCTACACCTTC. Amino acid sequence: CATQTRQNFYGYTF.

This clone was counted between two and nine times. The rearrangement uses TRBV4-1 and TRBJ1-2; D ambiguous. Trimming removed 0 bases at V and 6 bases at J, with 17 bases between. Germline-derived CDR1 and CDR2 are MGHRA and YSYEKL. This CDR3 is built from 16 residues. The CDR3 sequence: CASSQDVVRVVHGYTF. The CDR3 coding sequence is TGCGCCAGCAGCCAAGATGTGGTGCGGGTAGTGCATGGCTACACCTTC.

The rearrangement uses TRBV5-5 and TRBJ2-5; 10 bases align to TRBD2. The CDR3 contains 15 residues. Germline V CDR1 and CDR2: SGHKS, YYEKEE (reference sequence). V shed 0 bases and J 4 bases; nucleotides not matched to a gene: 3. The DNA for the CDR3 is TGTGCCAGCAGCTTGGGAGCGGGGGGGGGAGAGACCCAGTACTTC. This codes for CASSLGAGGGETQYF.

This rearrangement joins TRBV11-2 to TRBJ1-3; D not resolved. V lost 2 bases to trimming and J lost 0 bases, with 14 bases between them. CDR1 and CDR2 (germline): SGHAT, FQNNGV. This CDR3 has 17 amino acids. As DNA, the CDR3 is TGTGCCAGCAGCTTATCACCCGGCTACTACTCTGGAAACACCATATATTTT. Its protein product is CASSLSPGYYSGNTIYF.

The chain combines TRBV30 with TRBJ1-2; 10 nucleotides align to TRBD1. This CDR3 spans 14 amino acids. CDR1 and CDR2 (germline): GTSNPN, SVGIG (reference sequence). Trimming took 4 bases from V and 8 from J; bases not matched to a gene: 10. The CDR3 region has the DNA TGTGCCTGGAATTACGGGACAGGGGTTTGGGGCTACACCTTC. Translated: CAWNYGTGVWGYTF.

The V gene is TRBV13, the J gene TRBJ1-2; TRBD1 is a possible D gene (5 bases). Trimming cost V 5 bases and J 2 bases, with 12 bases left between them. The germline V gene has CDR1 PRHDT and CDR2 FYEKMQ (reference sequence). The CDR3 runs to 14 residues. In nucleotides, the CDR3 is TGTGCCAGCAGCCCTAGGCGGGACAACTATGGCTACACCTTC. It specifies CASSPRRDNYGYTF.

This rearrangement joins TRBV5-4 to TRBJ2-5; tentative D call: TRBD1 (6 bases). This CDR3 is 16 amino acids long. Trimming removed 0 bases from V and 4 bases from J, with 16 bases in between. In germline, CDR1 is SGHNT, CDR2 YYREEE (reference sequence). The CDR3 here is CASSLGGSRGAETQYF. The CDR3 DNA reads TGTGCCAGCAGCTTGGGGGGTAGCAGGGGCGCAGAGACCCAGTACTTC.

This chain joins TRBV4-1 and TRBJ1-4, with D possibly TRBD1 on 5 matching bases. The CDR3 sequence is 15 residues long. Germline V CDR1 and CDR2: MGHRA, YSYEKL. V was pared by 1 base and J by 5 bases, with 11 bases between. The CDR3: CASSQGPGPNEKLFF. In DNA form, the CDR3 reads TGCGCCAGCAGCCAAGGGCCAGGGCCAAATGAAAAACTGTTTTTT.

The chain employs TRBV5-4 and TRBJ2-2, with unresolved D. Germline V gene lookup returns CDR1 SGHNT and CDR2 YYREEE (reference sequence). The CDR3 runs to 15 residues. V was cut by 4 bases and J by 0 bases, with 10 bases left in between. DNA of the CDR3: TGTGCCAGCAGCCCTACTGATCCGAACACCGGGGAGCTGTTTTTT. This sequence encodes CASSPTDPNTGELFF. Full variable domain (remainder filled in from reference TRBV5-4 and TRBJ2-2): ETGVTQSPTHLIKTRGQQVTLRCSSQSGHNTVSWYQQALGQGPQFIFQYYREEENGRGNFPPRFSGLQFPNYSSELNVNALELDDSALYLCASSPTDPNTGELFFGEGSRLTVL.

The chain joins TRBV5-1 to TRBJ2-5; tentative D call: TRBD2 (5 bases). This CDR3 is 16 amino acids long. Per germline, CDR1 SGHRS and CDR2 YFSETQ. Deletions cut 7 bases from V and 0 bases from J, with 19 bases between. CDR3 sequence reads: CASSVGSANHQETQYF. The DNA of the CDR3 is TGCGCCAGCTCCGTGGGTAGCGCAAATCACCAAGAGACCCAGTACTTC.

This clone was found once. The chain recombines TRBV1 with TRBJ2-3; the DNA was not compared with TRBD2, the D call given in the table. TRBV1 is noted as a pseudogene. This CDR3 is built from 19 residues. CDR3 residues: CTSSQAPAGTSVVADTQYF. CDR3 in DNA: TGCACCAGCAGCCAAGCCCCGGCAGGGACTAGCGTAGTAGCAGATACGCAGTATTTT.

V usage is TRBV19 and J usage is TRBJ2-1; a possible D gene is TRBD2 (5 bases). Trimming took off 1 base at V and 10 bases at J, with 17 bases between the two ends. Germline V gene lookup returns CDR1 LNHDA and CDR2 SQIVND (reference sequence). The CDR3 spans 15 residues. The chain's CDR3 is CASSIVSLERGEQFF. CDR3 DNA sequence: TGTGCCAGTAGTATAGTGAGTTTGGAGCGCGGGGAGCAGTTCTTC.

The V and J genes are TRBV10-3 and TRBJ2-3; D unresolved. The CDR3 is 11 residues long. Germline lookup yields CDR1 ENHRY and CDR2 SYGVKD. V dropped 8 bases and J dropped 3 bases, with 6 bases sitting between them. The DNA of the CDR3 is TGTGCCATCGGCCAGACAGATACGCAGTATTTT. As protein: CAIGQTDTQYF.

This clone turned up a few times. The J gene is TRBJ1-2, the V gene TRBV4-1; D is unclear. This CDR3 is built from 17 residues. V lost 0 bases and J lost 2, with 16 bases in between. CDR1 is MGHRA and CDR2 is YSYEKL in the germline V gene. The CDR3 sequence: CASSQDLTAGVNYGYTF. CDR3 nucleotide sequence: TGCGCCAGCAGCCAAGATTTAACGGCGGGCGTAAACTATGGCTACACCTTC.

The chain employs TRBV6-4 and TRBJ1-1; D is ambiguous. Deletions cut 4 bases from V and 10 bases from J, with 16 bases between. The CDR3 totals 13 residues. Germline assignment: CDR1 MRHNA and CDR2 SNTAGT. CDR3 sequence reads: CASSVVFGFSAFF. The CDR3 DNA reads TGTGCCAGCAGTGTTGTGTTCGGGTTCTCAGCTTTCTTT.

The rearrangement uses TRBV12-3 or TRBV12-4 and TRBJ1-2; 7 bases match TRBD1. This CDR3 is built from 10 residues. V lost 11 bases to trimming and J lost 6 bases; unmatched junction nucleotides: 3. The CDR3 region has the DNA TGTGCCCTCAGGGGGGATGGCTACACCTTC. Protein: CALRGDGYTF.

The gene calls are TRBV19 and TRBJ2-3; D unclear. V shed 6 bases and J shed 2 bases, with 3 bases lying between them. CDR1 and CDR2 (germline): LNHDA, SQIVND (reference sequence). This CDR3 contains 11 residues. CDR3 sequence: CASSFTDTQYF. CDR3 DNA: TGTGCCAGTAGCTTCACAGATACGCAGTATTTT.

This clone was observed a handful of times. V usage is TRBV5-1 and J usage is TRBJ1-5; 10 nucleotides align to TRBD1. This CDR3 is built from 16 residues. J was trimmed by 2 bases and V by 4 bases; bases with no gene match: 6. Germline V gives CDR1 SGHRS, CDR2 YFSETQ. Here the CDR3 DNA reads TGCGCCAGCAGCCCCGGGGGGACAGGGGGCAATCAGCCCCAGCATTTT. It specifies CASSPGGTGGNQPQHF.

V usage is TRBV5-1 and J usage is TRBJ2-6, with 10 bases that match TRBD1. The germline CDR1 and CDR2 sequences are SGHRS and YFSETQ. The junction had 4 bases not matched to a gene; V was cut back by 5 bases and J by 2 bases. The CDR3 extends over 16 amino acids. Here the CDR3 reads CASRRQGAAGANVLTF. The CDR3 nucleotides are TGCGCCAGCAGGAGACAGGGGGCCGCTGGGGCCAACGTCCTGACTTTC.

This clone was seen a few times. The J gene is TRBJ2-3, the V gene TRBV18; TRBD1 aligns across 7 bases. The ends lost 1 base at V and 6 bases at J; junction bases unmatched: 10. Germline loops: CDR1 KGHSH, CDR2 LQKENI. This CDR3 spans 16 amino acids. CDR3 sequence: CASSPRQGRRVDTQYF. In nucleotides, the CDR3 is TGTGCCAGCTCACCACGACAGGGCCGTCGAGTGGATACGCAGTATTTT.

V and J are TRBV6-5 and TRBJ2-2; weak D call: TRBD1 (5 bases). The V end lost 2 bases, the J end lost 3 bases, and 10 bases lay between the germline ends. This CDR3 contains 15 residues. CDR1 and CDR2 (germline): MNHEY, SVGAGI. Here the CDR3 DNA reads TGTGCCAGCAGTTACGAGAGCAGGGACACCGGGGAGCTGTTTTTT. This gives the protein CASSYESRDTGELFF.

This CDR3 is CSASRYYGYTF. CDR3 DNA: TGCAGTGCTAGCCGGTACTATGGCTACACCTTC. The V call is TRBV20-1, the J call TRBJ1-2; D gene unclear. CDR1 is DFQATT and CDR2 is SNEGSKA in the germline V gene (reference sequence). V was shortened by 3 bases and J by 3 bases, with 5 bases between the two germline ends. The CDR3 runs to 11 residues.